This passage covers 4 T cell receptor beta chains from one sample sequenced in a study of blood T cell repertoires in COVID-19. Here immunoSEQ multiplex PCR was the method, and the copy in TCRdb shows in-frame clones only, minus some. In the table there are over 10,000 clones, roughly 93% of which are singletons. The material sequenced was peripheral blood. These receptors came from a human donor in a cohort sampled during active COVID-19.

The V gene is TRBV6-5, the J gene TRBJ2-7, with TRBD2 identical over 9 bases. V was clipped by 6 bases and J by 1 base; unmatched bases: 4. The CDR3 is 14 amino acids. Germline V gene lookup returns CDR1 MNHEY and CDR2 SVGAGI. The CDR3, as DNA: TGTGCCAGCAGGGATAGCGGGAGTTCCTACGAGCAGTACTTC. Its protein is CASRDSGSSYEQYF.

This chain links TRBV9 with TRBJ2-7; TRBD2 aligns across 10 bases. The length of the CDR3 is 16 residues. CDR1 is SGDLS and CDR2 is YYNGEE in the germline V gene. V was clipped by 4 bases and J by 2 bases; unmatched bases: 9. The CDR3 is CASSPHSGGSAYEQYF. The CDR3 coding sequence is TGTGCCAGCAGCCCCCATAGCGGGGGGTCCGCCTACGAGCAGTACTTC.

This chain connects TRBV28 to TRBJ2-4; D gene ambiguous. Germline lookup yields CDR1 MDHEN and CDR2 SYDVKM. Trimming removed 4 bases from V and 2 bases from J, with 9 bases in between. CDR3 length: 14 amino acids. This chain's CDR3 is CASSSQVSKNIQYF. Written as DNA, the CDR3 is TGTGCCAGCAGTTCGCAGGTCTCCAAAAACATTCAGTACTTC.

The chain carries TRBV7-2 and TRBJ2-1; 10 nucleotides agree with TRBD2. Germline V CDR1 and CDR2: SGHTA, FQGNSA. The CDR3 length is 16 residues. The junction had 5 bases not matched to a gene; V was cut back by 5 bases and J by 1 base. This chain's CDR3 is CASSEAGGGSYNEQFF. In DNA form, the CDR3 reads TGTGCCAGCAGCGAAGCGGGAGGGGGGTCCTACAATGAGCAGTTCTTC.